The sequence of this TCR beta chain was determined in a study of T cell repertoires in cytomegalovirus infection. Study-wide background: It was the public TCR beta signatures that indicated both CMV infection and matching HLA type. Study-wide points: Carriers of CMV and the relevant HLA type were discriminated by public TCR beta frequency. The ex vivo response was dominated by HLA-C-restricted CMV-specific TCR beta clonotypes.

The CDR3 consists of 17 residues. Germline assignment: CDR1 SGHTA and CDR2 FQGNSA. Trimming took 1 base from V and 2 from J; bases not matched to a gene: 9. TCRdb redid the calling of the reads with MiXCR, one entry per CDR3 protein. Of hundreds of thousands of distinct CDR3 sequences listed, 35% to 40% were seen once; the top ten hold around 3%. Concerning this clonotype itself: Its cognate antigen is unknown.

The chain is built from TRBV7-2 and TRBJ2-3; 7 nucleotides match TRBD2. This receptor was identified in a human donor in good health (CMV status not recorded). Some clones in this sample may be carry-over from other donors' samples. Sequences were obtained from PBMCs. CDR3 bases: TGTGCCAGCAGCTTAGGGCTAAACCGGGACTACACAGATACGCAGTATTTT. Protein sequence: CASSLGLNRDYTDTQYF. Using reference TRBV7-2 and TRBJ2-3 for the parts outside the CDR3, the full variable domain is GAGVSQSPSNKVTEKGKDVELRCDPISGHTALYWYRQSLGQGLEFLIYFQGNSAPDKSGLPSDRFSAERTGGSVSTLTIQRTQQEDSAVYLCASSLGLNRDYTDTQYFGPGTRLTVL.